The clone carrying this T cell receptor (beta chain) was seen a handful of times. Its antigen is still unknown. Amplified regions were TCR beta CDR3 sequences from RNA transcripts. TCR CDR3 underwent first-round RT-PCR with the HTBI primer set. TCRdb recomputed calls from the multiplex PCR reads with MiXCR, one row per CDR3 protein. The top ten clones hold over 45% of a sample with 490,000 or so distinct CDR3 sequences, around 20% of them seen once. A NOSPECS grade of at least 4, a Clinical Activity Score of at least 3 and duration under 3 months were recorded in ophthalmopathy patients. Exclusion of patients followed from uncontrolled infection, other autoimmune disease, pregnancy or lactation. The data were taken from a study of T cells in Graves' hyperthyroidism and ophthalmopathy. About the research overall: Peripheral blood was obtained at initial diagnosis, preceding any treatment. Whole-study results and caveats: Among thyroid clonotypes expanded above 0.001, most also appeared in blood.

The TCR was taken from a man between 40 and 49 years old with Graves' ophthalmopathy. Sequencing was carried out using blood.

The CDR3 DNA reads as TGTGCCAGCAGTGGTTCCGACCGAGAGCAGTTCTTC. Translated, it gives CASSGSDREQFF. The rearrangement uses TRBV2 and TRBJ2-1; no definite D call. Trimming removed 4 bases from V and 10 bases from J, with 11 bases in between. From germline, CDR1 is SNHLY and CDR2 FYNNEI. The CDR3 runs 12 residues.